This T cell receptor beta chain was found in a study of T cells in women clearing cervical HPV infection. Whole-study findings and limits: Cases and controls were distinguished at AUC about 0.86 by richness and V genes. Cases carried less TRBV6-7 than controls: about 0.1% versus 0.15%.

The CDR3 totals 16 residues. Germline-derived CDR1 and CDR2 are SGHVS and FQNEAQ. The trim removed 1 base at V and 7 bases at J, leaving 3 bases unmatched. Comment on this clone: No antigen is known for it. The DNA ends 3 residues before the CDR3 does, and the rest of the CDR3 is filled in from the germline J gene.

Produced via immunoSEQ multiplex PCR; TCRdb's table is partial and in-frame only. The sample table includes around 8,800 clones. The sequencing sample was made of blood buffy coat. The rearrangement links TRBV7-8 to TRBJ2-1, with TRBD2 matching 14 bases. The TCR was taken from a woman aged 18 to 75 with a cervical HPV16 infection that either progressed to CIN3+ or cleared (not recorded which). CDR3 sequence: CASSLVRLAGGNEQFF. The CDR3 DNA, read in part, is TGTGCCAGCAGCTTAGTTCGACTAGCGGGGGGGAATGAG.